This entry features one TCR beta chain sequence. The antigen is undetermined. From the germline J gene comes the end of the CDR3, since the read stops 3 residues before it. The sample is drawn from a study of T cells in women clearing cervical HPV infection. In the study overall: For cases, blood was sampled a median around 140 days after lesion detection, interquartile range roughly 80 to 200 days. Study-level findings and limits: T-cell numbers per sample were unknown and may explain richness differences.

CDR3 length: 10 residues. The germline CDR1 and CDR2 sequences are MNHNS and SASEGT. Here immunoSEQ multiplex PCR was the method, and the copy in TCRdb shows in-frame clones only, minus some. The sample includes over 30,000 clones. The sequence was obtained from a woman between 18 and 70 years old with a cervical HPV16 infection that either progressed to CIN3+ or cleared (not recorded which). Material for sequencing was blood buffy coat. The rearrangement uses TRBV6-1 and TRBJ1-2; D uncertain. The DNA read from the CDR3 is TGTGCCAGCAGTGAAAGGGGC. Its translation is CASSERG. The whole CDR3 protein is CASSERGYTF.